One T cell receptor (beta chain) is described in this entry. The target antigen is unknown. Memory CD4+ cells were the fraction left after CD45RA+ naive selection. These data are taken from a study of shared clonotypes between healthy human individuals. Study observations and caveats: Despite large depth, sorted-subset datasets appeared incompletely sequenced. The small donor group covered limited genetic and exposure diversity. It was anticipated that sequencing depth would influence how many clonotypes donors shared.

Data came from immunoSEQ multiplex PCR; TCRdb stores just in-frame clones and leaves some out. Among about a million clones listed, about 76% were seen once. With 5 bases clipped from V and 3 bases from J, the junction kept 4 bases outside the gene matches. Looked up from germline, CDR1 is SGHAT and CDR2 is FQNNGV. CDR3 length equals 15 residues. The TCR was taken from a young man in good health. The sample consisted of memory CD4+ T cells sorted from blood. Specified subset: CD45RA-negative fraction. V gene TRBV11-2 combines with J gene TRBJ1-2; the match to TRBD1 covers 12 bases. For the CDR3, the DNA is TGTGCCAGCAGCAGCGGGACAGGGGGCCACTATGGCTACACCTTC. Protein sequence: CASSSGTGGHYGYTF.